This T cell receptor (beta chain) was captured in a study of STAT3 mutations in large granular lymphocyte leukemia. The V end lost 0 bases, the J end lost 4 bases, and 13 bases lay between the germline ends. CDR3 length equals 15 residues. Germline-derived CDR1 and CDR2 are SGHNT and YYREEE (reference sequence). Points from the study as a whole: In T-cell large granular lymphocyte leukemia, about half of patients showed multiple immunodominant subclonotypes. A small but highly pathogenic clone may have been missed.

Produced via immunoSEQ multiplex PCR; TCRdb's table is partial and in-frame only. Seen here are over 5,000 clones, roughly 94% observed once, and the top ten hold around a third. Of note for this clone: Antigen unknown.

The sample was peripheral blood mononuclear cells. The chain combines TRBV5-4 with TRBJ1-2; D not resolved. The sequence derives from a man aged 60 to 75 with T-cell large granular lymphocyte leukemia. Some clones in this sample may be carry-over from other donors' samples. The chain's CDR3 is CASSLVQSRGYGYTF. CDR3 coding DNA: TGTGCCAGCAGCTTGGTACAGAGTCGGGGCTATGGCTACACCTTC.